The clone carrying this T cell receptor (beta chain) turned up a few times. Its matching antigen is unknown. The time point: patch test 3, about 24 weeks after DPC sensitization. The treatment was: therapeutic diphenylcyclopropenone sensitization with weekly scalp DPC. Trimming took 4 bases from V and 4 from J; bases not matched to a gene: 4. Germline values: CDR1 MNHEY, CDR2 SVGAGI. The CDR3 contains 15 residues. TCRdb re-analysed the RACE reads in MiXCR, keeping a single row per CDR3 protein. The sample has roughly 200,000 distinct CDR3 sequences; 24% are singletons. The record originates from a study of human T cells and chemical hapten exposure. Study findings and constraints: Healthy people's immune response may differ from that of the donors, who had alopecia.

V and J are TRBV6-5 and TRBJ2-2; 9 bases agree with TRBD1. Sequences were derived from whole blood, sampled in connection with sensitization to the hapten diphenylcyclopropenone (DPC). This TCR came from a woman aged 35 to 49 with alopecia areata. Some clones in this sample may be carry-over from other donors' samples. CDR3 residues: CASSLQGASTGELFF. DNA for the CDR3: TGTGCCAGCAGTTTACAGGGGGCGAGCACCGGGGAGCTGTTTTTT.